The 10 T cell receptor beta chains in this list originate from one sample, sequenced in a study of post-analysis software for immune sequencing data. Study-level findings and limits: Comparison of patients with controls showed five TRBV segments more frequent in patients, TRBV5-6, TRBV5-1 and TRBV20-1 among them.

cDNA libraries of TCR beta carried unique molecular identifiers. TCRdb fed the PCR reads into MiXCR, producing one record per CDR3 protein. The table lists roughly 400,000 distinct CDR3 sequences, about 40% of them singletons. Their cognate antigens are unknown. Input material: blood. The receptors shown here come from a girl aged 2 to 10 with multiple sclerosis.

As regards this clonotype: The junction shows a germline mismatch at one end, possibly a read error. CDR3 amino acids: CASSRQRDHQETQDF. The CDR3 DNA is TGTGCCAGCTCACGCCAGCGGGACCACCAAGAGACCCAGGACTTC. V usage is TRBV18 and J usage is TRBJ2-5; 7 bases fit TRBD2. Germline V gene lookup returns CDR1 KGHSH and CDR2 LQKENI. The CDR3 totals 15 residues.

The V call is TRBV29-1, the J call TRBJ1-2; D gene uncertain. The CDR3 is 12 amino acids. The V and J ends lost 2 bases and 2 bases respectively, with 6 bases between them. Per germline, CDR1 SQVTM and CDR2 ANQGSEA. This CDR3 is CSVEFHNYGYTF. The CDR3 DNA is TGCAGCGTTGAATTCCACAACTATGGCTACACCTTC.

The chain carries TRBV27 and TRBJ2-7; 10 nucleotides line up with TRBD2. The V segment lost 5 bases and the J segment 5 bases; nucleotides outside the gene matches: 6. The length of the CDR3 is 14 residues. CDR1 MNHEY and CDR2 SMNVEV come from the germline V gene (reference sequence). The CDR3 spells CASSTSSGGNEQYF. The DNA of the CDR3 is TGTGCCAGCAGTACCTCTAGCGGGGGTAACGAGCAGTACTTC.

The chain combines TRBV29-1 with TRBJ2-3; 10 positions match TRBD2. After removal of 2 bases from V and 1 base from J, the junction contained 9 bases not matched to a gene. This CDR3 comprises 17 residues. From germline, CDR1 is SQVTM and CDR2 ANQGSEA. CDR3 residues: CSVETSGNWGGTDTQYF. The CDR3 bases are TGCAGCGTTGAAACTAGCGGGAATTGGGGAGGCACAGATACGCAGTATTTT.

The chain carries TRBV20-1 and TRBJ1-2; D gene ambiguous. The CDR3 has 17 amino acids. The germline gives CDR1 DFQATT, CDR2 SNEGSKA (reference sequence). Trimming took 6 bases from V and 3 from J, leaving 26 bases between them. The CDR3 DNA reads TGCAGTGCCCCCATGGCGGTTCGACGATCCGTTCACTATGGCTACACCTTC. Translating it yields CSAPMAVRRSVHYGYTF.

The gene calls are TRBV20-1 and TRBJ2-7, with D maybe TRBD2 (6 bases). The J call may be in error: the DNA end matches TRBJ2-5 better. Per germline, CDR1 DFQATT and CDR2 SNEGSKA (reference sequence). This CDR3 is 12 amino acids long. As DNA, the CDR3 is TGCAGTGCTAGTCGGAGGGGAGAGACCCAGTACTTC. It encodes CSASRRGETQYF.

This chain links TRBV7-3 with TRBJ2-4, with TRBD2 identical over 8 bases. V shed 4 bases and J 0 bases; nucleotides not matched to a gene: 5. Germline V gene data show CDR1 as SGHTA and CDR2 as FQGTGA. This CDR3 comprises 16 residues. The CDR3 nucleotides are TGTGCCAGCAGCTCCCTAGCGGGCGAAGCCAAAAACATTCAGTACTTC. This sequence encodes CASSSLAGEAKNIQYF.

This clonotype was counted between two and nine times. The CDR3 region has the DNA TGTGCCAGCTCACCACATGCCCCAACAGGGATAGGGAGCAATCAGCCCCAGCATTTT. This codes for CASSPHAPTGIGSNQPQHF. This chain links TRBV18 with TRBJ1-5, with D perhaps matching TRBD1 (6 bases). The CDR3 extends over 19 amino acids. Per germline, CDR1 KGHSH and CDR2 LQKENI. Trimming took 1 base from V and 1 from J, leaving 20 bases between them.

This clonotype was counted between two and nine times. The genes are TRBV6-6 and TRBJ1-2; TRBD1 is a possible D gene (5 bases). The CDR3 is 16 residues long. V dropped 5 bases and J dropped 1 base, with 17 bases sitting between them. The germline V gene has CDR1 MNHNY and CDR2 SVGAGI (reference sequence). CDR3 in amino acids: CASSRSQGSYNYGYTF. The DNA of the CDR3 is TGTGCCAGCAGTAGAAGTCAGGGATCTTATAACTATGGCTACACCTTC.

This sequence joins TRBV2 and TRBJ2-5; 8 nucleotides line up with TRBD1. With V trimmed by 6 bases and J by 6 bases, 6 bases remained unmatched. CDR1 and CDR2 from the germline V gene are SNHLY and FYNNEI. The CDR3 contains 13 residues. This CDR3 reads CASRGRGHQTQYF. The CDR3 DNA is TGTGCCAGCAGGGGCAGGGGGCACCAGACCCAGTACTTC. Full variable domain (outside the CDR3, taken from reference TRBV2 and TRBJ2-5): EPEVTQTPSHQVTQMGQEVILRCVPISNHLYFYWYRQILGQKVEFLVSFYNNEISEKSEIFDDQFSVERPDGSNFTLKIRSTKLEDSAMYFCASRGRGHQTQYFGPGTRLLVL.